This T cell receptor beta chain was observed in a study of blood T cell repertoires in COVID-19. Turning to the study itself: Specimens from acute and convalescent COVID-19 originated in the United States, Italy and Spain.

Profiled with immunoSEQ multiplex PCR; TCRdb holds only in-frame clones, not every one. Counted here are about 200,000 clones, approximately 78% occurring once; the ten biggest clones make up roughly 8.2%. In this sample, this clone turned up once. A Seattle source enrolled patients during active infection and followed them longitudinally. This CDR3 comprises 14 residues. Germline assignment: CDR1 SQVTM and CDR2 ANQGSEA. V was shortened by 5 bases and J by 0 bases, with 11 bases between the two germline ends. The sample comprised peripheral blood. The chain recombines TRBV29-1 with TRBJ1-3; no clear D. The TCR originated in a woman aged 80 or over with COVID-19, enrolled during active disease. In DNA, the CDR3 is TGCAGCGTTTCTGGACTGAACTCTGGAAACACCATATATTTT. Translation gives CSVSGLNSGNTIYF.